This TCR beta chain was captured in a study of cytomegalovirus exposure and HLA in healthy donors. PCR primers comprised 60 Vbeta and 13 Jbeta primers. Assay used: immunoSEQ multiplex PCR; TCRdb lists only in-frame clones, some missing. The sample carries 80,000 to 90,000 clones, 79% recorded once. The V and J ends lost 5 bases and 4 bases, in that order; junction bases with no gene match: 11. Germline loops: CDR1 SEHNR, CDR2 FQNEAQ (reference sequence). The CDR3 has 16 amino acids. The clonotype comes from a man between 25 and 39 years old in good health and CMV-seronegative. The chain recombines TRBV7-9 with TRBJ1-1; 9 nucleotides agree with TRBD1. The material sequenced was PBMCs. CDR3 nucleotide sequence: TGTGCCAGCAGCCGATATGCCGGGACAGGGCCCACTGAAGCTTTCTTT. Protein: CASSRYAGTGPTEAFF.